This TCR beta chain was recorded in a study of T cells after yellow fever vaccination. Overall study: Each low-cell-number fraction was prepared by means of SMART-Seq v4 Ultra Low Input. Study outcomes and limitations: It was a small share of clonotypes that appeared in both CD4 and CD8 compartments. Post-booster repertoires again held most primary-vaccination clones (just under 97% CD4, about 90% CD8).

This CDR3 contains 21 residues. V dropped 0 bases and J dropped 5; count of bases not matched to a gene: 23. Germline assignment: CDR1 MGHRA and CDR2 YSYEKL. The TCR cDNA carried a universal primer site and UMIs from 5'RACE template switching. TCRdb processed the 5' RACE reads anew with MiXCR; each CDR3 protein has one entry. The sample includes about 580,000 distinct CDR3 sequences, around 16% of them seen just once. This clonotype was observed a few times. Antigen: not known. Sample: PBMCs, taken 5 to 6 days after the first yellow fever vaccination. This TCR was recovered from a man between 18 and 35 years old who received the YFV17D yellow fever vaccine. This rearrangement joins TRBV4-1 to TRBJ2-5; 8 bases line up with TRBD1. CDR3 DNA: TGCGCCAGCAGCCAAGATTCTCCCGTTCGGATATCAGGGGGCGTGGGGGAGACCCAGTACTTC. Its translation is CASSQDSPVRISGGVGETQYF.